This T cell receptor (beta chain) was captured in a study of regulatory T cells in long-lasting Graves disease. Study-level information: Newly diagnosed Graves' patients had taken antithyroid drugs under 3 months. Points from the study as a whole: Persistent-disease Graves' patients showed less TCR diversity than new cases. Persistent cases favored TRBV28, TRBJ1-2 and TRBJ2-5.

This clonotype was seen only a few times. Its target is not known. The CDR3 totals 15 residues. Germline V lookup: CDR1 DFQATT, CDR2 SNEGSKA (reference sequence). V dropped 1 base and J dropped 0; count of bases not matched to a gene: 4. Time point reported: newly diagnosed GD, antithyroid drugs for less than 3 months. Scientists built the TCR library using RNA that was extracted from PBMCs. Through Arm-PCR of CDR3 regions and iRepertoire HTBI primers, TCR beta libraries were built. One entry per CDR3 protein results from TCRdb running MiXCR on the multiplex PCR reads. Of around 250,000 distinct CDR3 sequences listed, about 17% are singletons.

The sequenced sample was peripheral blood mononuclear cells (PBMCs), obtained at new diagnosis, from a patient treated with antithyroid drugs. This sequence joins TRBV20-1 and TRBJ2-3; 7 bases match TRBD2. This TCR came from a female donor with Graves disease. The CDR3 DNA reads as TGCAGTGCTAGAGTTAGCGGGTTTAGCACAGATACGCAGTATTTT. It translates to CSARVSGFSTDTQYF.